The next 30 T cell receptor beta chains were all read from a single sample in a study of T cells after yellow fever vaccination. TCRdb used MiXCR to reprocess the 5' RACE reads, holding one entry per CDR3 protein. The table records about 500,000 distinct CDR3 sequences, approximately 16% of them present only once. The sample here was PBMCs, taken less than 6 days after the first yellow fever vaccination. The receptors here all came from a man aged 18 to 30 who received the YFV17D yellow fever vaccine.

The chain couples TRBV4-3 to TRBJ2-5; D tentatively reads TRBD1 or TRBD2 (5 bases each). V was clipped by 0 bases and J by 4 bases, with 15 bases between them. This CDR3 spans 16 amino acids. CDR1 and CDR2 from the germline V gene are LGHNA and YSLEER. CDR3 region: CASSQEIRGDGETQYF. As DNA, the CDR3 is TGCGCCAGCAGCCAAGAGATCCGAGGGGACGGAGAGACCCAGTACTTC.

J is TRBJ2-3 and V is TRBV7-8, with D unresolved. This CDR3 spans 14 amino acids. Trimming removed 2 bases at V and 7 bases at J, with 13 bases between. Germline V gene data show CDR1 as SGHVS and CDR2 as FQNEAQ. DNA for the CDR3: TGTGCCAGCAGCTTAAACAGACCTGGGAATACGCAGTATTTT. It encodes CASSLNRPGNTQYF.

The chain links TRBV5-1 to TRBJ2-5, with D maybe TRBD2 (6 bases). CDR1 is SGHRS and CDR2 is YFSETQ in the germline V gene. CDR3 length equals 14 residues. Trimming removed 2 bases at V and 9 bases at J, with 17 bases between. The CDR3 loop is CASSFGDGPGAQYF. The CDR3 DNA reads TGCGCCAGCAGCTTCGGGGACGGACCGGGGGCCCAGTACTTC.

The chain has TRBV7-9 and TRBJ2-5; 7 positions match TRBD2. The V gene end was trimmed by 5 bases and the J gene end by 0 bases; junction bases not matched to a gene: 6. CDR1 is SEHNR and CDR2 is FQNEAQ in the germline V gene (reference sequence). This CDR3 spans 15 amino acids. The CDR3 sequence is CASSARLAYQETQYF. CDR3 in DNA: TGTGCCAGCAGCGCGCGACTAGCATACCAAGAGACCCAGTACTTC.

The genes are TRBV9 and TRBJ1-1; D possibly corresponds to TRBD1 (5 bases). CDR1 is SGDLS and CDR2 is YYNGEE in the germline V gene. Trimming took off 4 bases at V and 5 bases at J, with 12 bases between the two ends. The CDR3 totals 13 residues. The CDR3 region is CASSPSGRTEAFF. CDR3 bases: TGTGCCAGCAGCCCCTCAGGGAGAACTGAAGCTTTCTTT.

This clonotype was found once. The chain employs TRBV15 and TRBJ1-2, with D tentatively TRBD1 (6 bases). V was clipped by 4 bases and J by 4 bases, with 13 bases between them. The CDR3 loop spans 14 amino acids. Looked up from germline, CDR1 is LNHNV and CDR2 is YYDKDF (reference sequence). The CDR3 loop is CATSTTGFPYGYTF. CDR3 bases: TGTGCCACCAGCACTACAGGGTTCCCCTATGGCTACACCTTC.

In this sample, this clonotype turned up a few times. The chain couples TRBV4-3 to TRBJ1-1; D gene unclear. Germline CDR1 is LGHNA and CDR2 is YSLEER. The CDR3 length is 14 residues. Trimming stripped 0 bases from V and 6 bases from J, with 11 bases between. As DNA, the CDR3 is TGCGCCAGCAGCCAAGAGGTCCGCGGGGCTGAAGCTTTCTTT. Translation gives CASSQEVRGAEAFF.

This clonotype was counted a few times. The chain links TRBV27 to TRBJ1-1; no clear D gene. The germline V and J ends were trimmed by 1 base and 1 base, with 7 bases remaining between them. The CDR3 extends over 14 amino acids. From germline, CDR1 is MNHEY and CDR2 SMNVEV (reference sequence). The CDR3 loop is CASSLYRTNTEAFF. Here the CDR3 DNA reads TGTGCCAGCAGTTTATATCGAACGAACACTGAAGCTTTCTTT.

CDR3 residues: CASSLRGYTF. CDR3 DNA sequence: TGTGCCAGCAGTTTGAGGGGCTACACCTTC. V and J are TRBV12-3 or TRBV12-4 and TRBJ1-2; D is undetermined. The germline V and J ends were trimmed by 3 bases and 8 bases, with 4 bases remaining between them. The CDR3 runs to 10 residues.

This clonotype appeared a few times. The genes are TRBV21-1 and TRBJ2-3; TRBD2, as called in the table, went unchecked against the DNA. TRBV21-1 is annotated as a pseudogene. The CDR3 is 15 amino acids. This CDR3 is CASSKSPGVADTQYF. The CDR3, as DNA: TGTGCCAGCAGCAAAAGTCCAGGGGTGGCAGATACGCAGTATTTT.

This clonotype was seen a handful of times. This chain uses TRBV5-1 with TRBJ1-3; D is possibly TRBD1 (6 bases). This CDR3 region has 15 residues. Trimming shortened V by 1 base and J by 0 bases, and 8 bases separated the two germline ends. CDR1 and CDR2 from the germline V gene are SGHRS and YFSETQ. CDR3 residues: CASSLQGTSGNTIYF. The CDR3 region has the DNA TGCGCCAGCAGCTTGCAGGGGACCTCTGGAAACACCATATATTTT. Combining the CDR3 with reference TRBV5-1 and TRBJ1-3 gives the whole variable domain KAGVTQTPRYLIKTRGQQVTLSCSPISGHRSVSWYQQTPGQGLQFLFEYFSETQRNKGNFPGRFSGRQFSNSRSEMNVSTLELGDSALYLCASSLQGTSGNTIYFGEGSWLTVV.

The gene calls are TRBV3-1 and TRBJ2-7; D ambiguous. CDR1 and CDR2 from the germline V gene are LGHDT and YNNKEL (reference sequence). The V and J ends lost 11 bases and 6 bases respectively, with 23 bases between them. This CDR3 has 14 residues. In DNA form, the CDR3 reads TGTGCCTCCTCCAACCGGGTCACTTGGGCCGAGCAGTACTTC. Its translation is CASSNRVTWAEQYF.

This chain links TRBV6-2 or TRBV6-3 with TRBJ2-2; D gene ambiguous. The V and J ends lost 10 bases and 2 bases respectively, with 17 bases between them. The CDR3 loop spans 15 amino acids. Germline CDR1 and CDR2: MNHEY and SVGEGT. CDR3: CATQTVWGNTGELFF. CDR3 in DNA: TGTGCCACCCAGACCGTTTGGGGAAACACCGGGGAGCTGTTTTTT.

This clonotype was found a few times. This chain links TRBV20-1 with TRBJ2-7; D call uncertain. CDR3 size: 14 residues. Between the trimmed V and J ends, which lost 4 bases and 0 bases, there was a span of 13 bases. From germline, CDR1 is DFQATT and CDR2 SNEGSKA (reference sequence). This CDR3 reads CSATRLLSSYEQYF. CDR3 sequence (DNA): TGCAGTGCTACCAGGCTGCTTAGCTCCTACGAGCAGTACTTC.

The chain links TRBV20-1 to TRBJ2-5; the D is unclear. The germline V gene encodes CDR1 DFQATT and CDR2 SNEGSKA (reference sequence). The CDR3 has 15 residues. The germline V and J ends were trimmed by 6 bases and 2 bases, with 19 bases remaining between them. CDR3 sequence (DNA): TGCAGTGCGCCCTCCCCGTTTGCCGTTCAAGAGACCCAGTACTTC. Residues: CSAPSPFAVQETQYF.

This clonotype appeared a few times. The chain links TRBV3-1 to TRBJ1-1; 8 bases are a match to TRBD1. The trim removed 4 bases at V and 2 bases at J, leaving 6 bases unmatched. The CDR3 is made up of 15 amino acids. CDR1 and CDR2 (germline): LGHDT, YNNKEL (reference sequence). The CDR3 bases are TGTGCCAGCAGCCCGAACACAGGGGGAAACACTGAAGCTTTCTTT. Translation gives CASSPNTGGNTEAFF. Based on the CDR3 plus reference TRBV3-1 and TRBJ1-1, the full variable domain is DTAVSQTPKYLVTQMGNDKSIKCEQNLGHDTMYWYKQDSKKFLKIMFSYNNKELIINETVPNRFSPKSPDKAHLNLHINSLELGDSAVYFCASSPNTGGNTEAFFGQGTRLTVV.

The rearrangement joins TRBV5-6 to TRBJ1-2; 7 positions agree with TRBD1. This CDR3 comprises 13 residues. Germline V gene sequence: CDR1 SGHDT, CDR2 YYEEEE. V shed 2 bases and J 8 bases; nucleotides not matched to a gene: 6. For the CDR3, the DNA is TGTGCCAGCAGCTTCGACAGGGTTCAGGGCTACACCTTC. Protein: CASSFDRVQGYTF.

This clonotype was seen only a few times. The CDR3 sequence is CSAQVGLDQPQHF. The CDR3 DNA is TGCAGTGCTCAGGTGGGGTTGGATCAGCCCCAGCATTTT. The chain recombines TRBV20-1 with TRBJ1-5; D is unclear. Germline values: CDR1 DFQATT, CDR2 SNEGSKA (reference sequence). This CDR3 spans 13 amino acids. Trimming removed 5 bases from V and 5 bases from J, with 13 bases in between.

This chain joins TRBV5-1 and TRBJ2-1, with TRBD2 identical over 11 bases. CDR3 length equals 16 residues. Germline CDR1 is SGHRS and CDR2 is YFSETQ. The V segment lost 4 bases and the J segment 10 bases; nucleotides outside the gene matches: 13. This CDR3 is CASSTPLAGGHGEQFF. CDR3 coding DNA: TGCGCCAGCAGCACTCCCCTAGCGGGGGGCCATGGCGAGCAGTTCTTC.

This sequence joins TRBV7-9 and TRBJ1-6; D is unclear. The germline V gene has CDR1 SEHNR and CDR2 FQNEAQ (reference sequence). The CDR3 runs 13 residues. Trimming took off 4 bases at V and 6 bases at J, with 7 bases between the two ends. The CDR3 region is CASSSVSNSPLHF. CDR3 nucleotide sequence: TGTGCCAGCAGCTCCGTCAGTAATTCACCCCTCCACTTT.

This clonotype was observed a handful of times. This chain connects TRBV4-3 to TRBJ2-7, with 11 bases identical to TRBD2. The CDR3 runs 14 residues. Per germline, CDR1 LGHNA and CDR2 YSLEER. The V segment lost 3 bases and the J segment 5 bases; nucleotides outside the gene matches: 3. In nucleotides, the CDR3 is TGCGCCAGCAGCCAGTTAGCGGGGGGGCACGAGCAGTACTTC. Protein: CASSQLAGGHEQYF.

The chain joins TRBV11-2 to TRBJ2-3, with 9 bases identical to TRBD1. The CDR3 is made up of 14 amino acids. Germline loops: CDR1 SGHAT, CDR2 FQNNGV. The J segment lost 3 bases and the V segment lost 6 bases, leaving 4 bases of the junction unmatched. CDR3 loop: CASRGGQGTDTQYF. The CDR3 coding sequence is TGTGCCAGCAGAGGGGGACAGGGTACAGATACGCAGTATTTT.

V usage is TRBV3-1 and J usage is TRBJ1-3; D uncertain. V was trimmed by 4 bases and J by 0 bases, leaving 13 bases between them. The CDR3 runs to 16 residues. Germline V gives CDR1 LGHDT, CDR2 YNNKEL (reference sequence). CDR3 region: CASSLGFGSSGNTIYF. In nucleotides, the CDR3 is TGTGCCAGCAGCCTGGGTTTTGGGAGCTCTGGAAACACCATATATTTT.

In its sample, this clonotype was seen a few times. The rearrangement joins TRBV5-1 to TRBJ2-5, with 12 bases lining up with TRBD2. This CDR3 spans 16 amino acids. The trim removed 5 bases at V and 5 bases at J, leaving 10 bases unmatched. Germline V gene sequence: CDR1 SGHRS, CDR2 YFSETQ. In nucleotides, the CDR3 is TGCGCCAGCAGGCTAGCGGGGGGGCCGGTGGAGGAGACCCAGTACTTC. Residues: CASRLAGGPVEETQYF.

DNA of the CDR3: TGTGCCAGCAGCTTAATAACGGGGGGGGCAGAGACCCAGTACTTC. As protein: CASSLITGGAETQYF. J is TRBJ2-5 and V is TRBV11-2; TRBD2 matches at 8 bases. CDR1 and CDR2 (germline): SGHAT, FQNNGV. With 2 bases clipped from V and 4 bases from J, the junction kept 6 bases outside the gene matches. The CDR3 spans 15 residues.

V and J are TRBV7-8 and TRBJ2-1; TRBD1 might be the D (6 bases). In germline, CDR1 is SGHVS, CDR2 FQNEAQ. CDR3 length: 15 amino acids. Trimming cost V 2 bases and J 9 bases, with 17 bases left between them. The CDR3 DNA is TGTGCCAGCAGCTTACTCAGGGGCTCGGATATTGAGCAGTTCTTC. This gives the protein CASSLLRGSDIEQFF. The whole variable domain, remainder taken from reference TRBV7-8 and TRBJ2-1, is GAGVSQSPRYKVAKRGQDVALRCDPISGHVSLFWYQQALGQGPEFLTYFQNEAQLDKSGLPSDRFFAERPEGSVSTLKIQRTQQEDSAVYLCASSLLRGSDIEQFFGPGTRLTVL.

The chain has TRBV4-3 and TRBJ1-6, with D uncertain. Trimming removed 0 bases from V and 4 bases from J, with 13 bases in between. Germline CDR1 is LGHNA and CDR2 is YSLEER. CDR3 length: 17 amino acids. The CDR3 coding sequence is TGCGCCAGCAGCCAAGATAGGCTTCCCGAGTATAATTCACCCCTCCACTTT. It specifies CASSQDRLPEYNSPLHF.

This chain uses TRBV5-5 with TRBJ1-4, with D possibly matching TRBD1 (5 bases). Germline V gene data show CDR1 as SGHKS and CDR2 as YYEKEE (reference sequence). CDR3 length equals 14 residues. V was trimmed by 4 bases and J by 4 bases, leaving 11 bases between them. Here the CDR3 DNA reads TGTGCCAGCAGCGGGAATGGGGGTAATGAAAAACTGTTTTTT. Translating gives CASSGNGGNEKLFF. Drawing the rest from reference TRBV5-5 and TRBJ1-4, the complete variable domain is DAGVTQSPTHLIKTRGQQVTLRCSPISGHKSVSWYQQVLGQGPQFIFQYYEKEERGRGNFPDRFSARQFPNYSSELNVNALLLGDSALYLCASSGNGGNEKLFFGSGTQLSVL.

This clonotype has a handful of counts. The gene calls are TRBV11-2 and TRBJ2-1; D is uncertain. The CDR3 has 14 amino acids. V was trimmed by 5 bases and J by 12 bases, leaving 20 bases between them. Germline CDR1 reads SGHAT; CDR2 reads FQNNGV. CDR3 nucleotide sequence: TGTGCCAGCAGCCACGCAGCCGGGCGGTTATGGCAGTTCTTC. It translates to CASSHAAGRLWQFF.

This clonotype was seen ten or more times. The rearrangement uses TRBV4-2 and TRBJ2-1; D is unresolved. This CDR3 spans 15 amino acids. Germline V gene data show CDR1 as LGHNA and CDR2 as YNFKEQ. Trimming removed 0 bases from V and 4 bases from J, with 10 bases in between. The CDR3, as DNA: TGTGCCAGCAGCCAAGATCCAGGTGATTACAATGAGCAGTTCTTC. This sequence encodes CASSQDPGDYNEQFF.